The source of this TCR beta chain is a study of blood T cell repertoires in COVID-19. About the study: PBMCs, B-cell-depleted T cells, or T cells were the source of the cDNA or gDNA that made up the material.

TCRdb's copy holds only in-frame clones and misses some; the assay was immunoSEQ multiplex PCR. The table records around 450,000 clones, around nine tenths of them present only once. CDR3 size: 14 residues. Unmatched junction bases numbered 4, after V lost 4 bases and J lost 3 bases. Germline CDR1 is SGHAT and CDR2 is FQNNGV. The chain couples TRBV11-2 to TRBJ2-7; 9 positions match TRBD2. The TCR sequence derives from a woman between 18 and 29 years old with acute COVID-19. Sequenced input: PBMCs or T cells enriched from blood (not recorded which). The CDR3 region has the DNA TGTGCCAGCAGCTCGTCTAGCGGGATCTACGAGCAGTACTTC. This gives the protein CASSSSSGIYEQYF.